The clone carrying this T cell receptor (beta chain) occurred a few times. Its cognate antigen is unknown. The junction does not match germline at one end; this may be a read error. For TCR beta, libraries came from iRepertoire HTBI primers and Arm-PCR of CDR3 regions. TCRdb itself ran the multiplex PCR reads through MiXCR, one entry per CDR3 protein. The data contain roughly 610,000 distinct CDR3 sequences, around 17% of them singletons. Sample time point: newly diagnosed GD, antithyroid drugs for less than 3 months. Researchers made the TCR library from RNA that was extracted from PBMCs. CDR1 is SGHRS and CDR2 is YFSETQ in the germline V gene. The CDR3 covers 16 residues. The data were obtained in a study of regulatory T cells in long-lasting Graves disease. Broader study findings: TRBV28, TRBJ1-2 and TRBJ2-5 emerged as the favored segments in persistent disease.

This sample also belongs to another study, concerning T cells in Graves' hyperthyroidism and ophthalmopathy. That study adds: The HTBI primer set served for first-round RT-PCR of the TCR CDR3.

V and J are TRBV5-1 and TRBJ2-7, with 13 bases that match TRBD2. Here the sequenced sample was peripheral blood mononuclear cells (PBMCs), taken at new diagnosis, from a patient treated with antithyroid drugs. The sequence was obtained from a woman aged 25 to 39 with Graves disease. CDR3 bases: TGCGCCAGCAGCGGGGGACTAGCGGGGCCCTCCCACGAGCAGTACTTC. Residues: CASSGGLAGPSHEQYF.